These 23 T cell receptor beta chains came from one sample sequenced in a study of cytomegalovirus exposure and HLA in healthy donors. Primers for the PCR totalled 60 Vbeta and 13 Jbeta. Generated by immunoSEQ multiplex PCR, the TCRdb table keeps only in-frame clones and is missing some. This table has 100,000 to 150,000 clones, about 75% appearing once. The specimen sequenced was PBMCs. These receptors were obtained from a man in his 60s in good health and CMV-seropositive.

This clone was counted once. The chain couples TRBV5-4 to TRBJ2-5; 11 bases are a match to TRBD2. The CDR3 is made up of 15 amino acids. From germline, CDR1 is SGHNT and CDR2 YYREEE (reference sequence). Trimming cost V 5 bases and J 5 bases; bases outside gene matches: 8. The CDR3 region has the DNA TGTGCCAGCAGGGTAGCGGGAGGGGTTGGGGAGACCCAGTACTTC. It translates to CASRVAGGVGETQYF.

The chain couples TRBV5-1 to TRBJ2-7, with 9 bases lining up with TRBD1. Germline CDR1 is SGHRS and CDR2 is YFSETQ. V lost 4 bases to trimming and J lost 3 bases; unmatched junction nucleotides: 8. The CDR3 contains 15 residues. Here the CDR3 reads CASSTGGTGNYEQYF. DNA for the CDR3: TGCGCCAGCAGCACCGGGGGGACAGGGAACTACGAGCAGTACTTC.

The V gene is TRBV7-9, the J gene TRBJ2-4, with TRBD1 matching 9 bases. The junction had 7 bases not matched to a gene; V was cut back by 5 bases and J by 8 bases. CDR1 is SEHNR, CDR2 FQNEAQ, per germline (reference sequence). The CDR3 loop spans 14 amino acids. Written as DNA, the CDR3 is TGTGCCAGCAGCCAAGGACAGGGGATGGACATTCAGTACTTC. This gives the protein CASSQGQGMDIQYF.

For the CDR3, the DNA is TGCAGCGTTGAAGACGGCGGGAGAATCAATGAGCAGTTCTTC. It is translated as CSVEDGGRINEQFF. This chain uses TRBV29-1 with TRBJ2-1; the match to TRBD2 covers 7 bases. The CDR3 runs 14 residues. Germline V gene data show CDR1 as SQVTM and CDR2 as ANQGSEA. J gave up 6 bases and V 0 bases, and 5 bases lay outside the gene matches.

V and J are TRBV9 and TRBJ1-1; 10 nucleotides align to TRBD1. The ends lost 4 bases at V and 1 base at J; junction bases unmatched: 4. The CDR3 sequence is 15 residues long. Germline V lookup: CDR1 SGDLS, CDR2 YYNGEE. CDR3 nucleotide sequence: TGTGCCAGCAGCCCAAGACAGGGGGCGAACACTGAAGCTTTCTTT. Its translation is CASSPRQGANTEAFF.

CDR3 protein: CASSLVGGGGYEQFF. Written as DNA, the CDR3 is TGTGCCAGCAGCTTGGTGGGCGGGGGGGGATATGAGCAGTTCTTC. This chain uses TRBV5-4 with TRBJ2-1; 9 nucleotides agree with TRBD2. The CDR3 is 15 residues long. Germline V gives CDR1 SGHNT, CDR2 YYREEE (reference sequence). The J segment lost 8 bases and the V segment lost 0 bases, leaving 6 bases of the junction unmatched.

The J gene is TRBJ1-2, the V gene TRBV7-9; D is possibly TRBD1 (5 bases). V lost 3 bases and J lost 4, with 15 bases in between. Germline-derived CDR1 and CDR2 are SEHNR and FQNEAQ (reference sequence). The CDR3 contains 15 residues. In DNA, the CDR3 is TGTGCCAGCAGCTTTTTGGGGCCCCAGATCTATGGCTACACCTTC. Protein: CASSFLGPQIYGYTF. The full variable domain, rest sourced from reference TRBV7-9 and TRBJ1-2, is DTGVSQNPRHKITKRGQNVTFRCDPISEHNRLYWYRQTLGQGPEFLTYFQNEAQLEKSRLLSDRFSAERPKGSFSTLEIQRTEQGDSAMYLCASSFLGPQIYGYTFGSGTRLTVV.

The V gene is TRBV6-5, the J gene TRBJ2-5; 7 bases match TRBD1. V was clipped by 0 bases and J by 4 bases; unmatched bases: 5. Per the germline V gene, CDR1 is MNHEY and CDR2 is SVGAGI. The CDR3 covers 15 residues. In nucleotides, the CDR3 is TGTGCCAGCAGTTACTCAGGGGGCGCATTAGAGACCCAGTACTTC. Amino acid sequence: CASSYSGGALETQYF.

The V gene is TRBV28, the J gene TRBJ2-7, with TRBD2 as a possible D gene (7 bases). Germline V gene data show CDR1 as MDHEN and CDR2 as SYDVKM. The germline V and J ends were trimmed by 3 bases and 6 bases, with 18 bases remaining between them. The length of the CDR3 is 15 residues. CDR3: CASSFGGAVPLEQYF. The CDR3 DNA follows: TGTGCCAGCAGTTTTGGGGGGGCCGTTCCCCTCGAGCAGTACTTC.

This clone was counted only a few times. The chain employs TRBV21-1 and TRBJ2-6; the table's D call TRBD2 went unverified against the DNA. TRBV21-1 is marked as a pseudogene. CDR3 length: 17 amino acids. CDR3 residues: CASSKDEGRKRANVLTF. CDR3 nucleotide sequence: TGTGCCAGCAGCAAAGATGAGGGCAGAAAGAGGGCCAACGTCCTGACTTTC.

This clone is a singleton in its sample. The rearrangement uses TRBV15 and TRBJ2-1; 11 nucleotides align to TRBD2. V lost 4 bases, J lost 2 bases, and 7 bases stayed unmatched. Germline values: CDR1 LNHNV, CDR2 YYDKDF (reference sequence). The CDR3 runs 17 residues. The CDR3 DNA reads TGTGCCACCAGCAAGCAACGACTAGCGGGAACCTACAATGAGCAGTTCTTC. It translates to CATSKQRLAGTYNEQFF.

The rearrangement uses TRBV18 and TRBJ1-2, with TRBD1 matching 7 bases. After removal of 3 bases from V and 3 bases from J, the junction contained 4 bases not matched to a gene. Per the germline V gene, CDR1 is KGHSH and CDR2 is LQKENI. The CDR3 has 14 residues. CDR3 region: CASSPIGGDYGYTF. The CDR3 DNA reads as TGTGCCAGCTCACCTATAGGGGGCGACTATGGCTACACCTTC.

The V and J genes are TRBV4-2 and TRBJ2-5, with 14 bases identical to TRBD2. There are 16 residues in the CDR3. V lost 1 base and J lost 5; bases outside the gene matches: 3. From germline, CDR1 is LGHNA and CDR2 YNFKEQ. CDR3: CASSQGRLAGGETQYF. The CDR3 nucleotides are TGTGCCAGCAGCCAAGGACGACTAGCGGGAGGGGAGACCCAGTACTTC.

The chain links TRBV9 to TRBJ2-5; 8 nucleotides align to TRBD2. Germline assignment: CDR1 SGDLS and CDR2 YYNGEE. The CDR3 consists of 16 residues. The ends lost 0 bases at V and 3 bases at J; junction bases unmatched: 7. Here the CDR3 reads CASSVEAHGGEETQYF. For the CDR3, the DNA is TGTGCCAGCAGCGTAGAAGCCCACGGGGGGGAAGAGACCCAGTACTTC.

The rearrangement joins TRBV15 to TRBJ2-3; D not certain. V lost 0 bases and J lost 0, with 10 bases in between. The CDR3 contains 16 residues. Germline CDR1 LNHNV, CDR2 YYDKDF (reference sequence). The CDR3 DNA reads as TGTGCCACCAGCAGAGATCGTGGGCTTAGCACAGATACGCAGTATTTT. Residues: CATSRDRGLSTDTQYF.

The CDR3 bases are TGTGCCAGCAGTGACCTCTTTGACTCCGGTGAGGCTGAAGCTTTCTTT. This gives the protein CASSDLFDSGEAEAFF. This chain links TRBV6-1 with TRBJ1-1; unclear D gene. The V gene's germline CDR1 is MNHNS and CDR2 SASEGT. The V end was cut by 3 bases, the J end by 6 bases, with 20 bases between. The CDR3 has 16 residues.

The chain is built from TRBV6-5 and TRBJ1-1, with TRBD1 identical over 7 bases. The CDR3 covers 12 residues. V dropped 6 bases and J dropped 4; count of bases not matched to a gene: 2. Germline CDR1 reads MNHEY; CDR2 reads SVGAGI. Here the CDR3 DNA reads TGTGCCAGCAGGAGGACAGGCACTGAAGCTTTCTTT. Protein product: CASRRTGTEAFF.

The chain links TRBV12-1 to TRBJ2-3; the DNA was not compared with TRBD2, the D call given in the table. TRBV12-1 is given as a pseudogene. The CDR3 runs 13 residues. The CDR3 DNA reads TGTGCCAGCAGCTTCTATACCACAGATACGCAGTATTTT. It translates to CASSFYTTDTQYF.

This clone was recorded a few times. The chain joins TRBV14 to TRBJ2-7; 10 bases map to TRBD2. In germline, CDR1 is SGHDN, CDR2 FVKESK. The trim removed 2 bases at V and 3 bases at J, leaving 7 bases unmatched. The CDR3 is made up of 16 amino acids. The CDR3 spells CASSQYGLAVNYEQYF. CDR3 DNA: TGTGCCAGCAGCCAATATGGACTAGCGGTGAACTACGAGCAGTACTTC.

V gene TRBV10-3 combines with J gene TRBJ2-7; TRBD2 matches at 11 bases. The CDR3 has 16 amino acids. CDR1 is ENHRY and CDR2 is SYGVKD in the germline V gene. J lost 2 bases, V lost 2 bases, and 5 bases had no gene match. The chain's CDR3 is CAISESSGRATYEQYF. The CDR3 bases are TGTGCCATCAGTGAGAGTAGCGGGAGGGCCACCTACGAGCAGTACTTC.

The chain links TRBV30 to TRBJ2-3; 11 bases match TRBD2. Germline V gene sequence: CDR1 GTSNPN, CDR2 SVGIG (reference sequence). Trimming at V came to 0 bases and at J to 5 bases, leaving 7 bases not matched to a gene. This CDR3 has 16 residues. The CDR3: CAWSVGLAGGIDTQYF. DNA of the CDR3: TGTGCCTGGAGTGTGGGGCTAGCGGGAGGTATAGATACGCAGTATTTT.

This chain joins TRBV2 and TRBJ2-7; 11 bases line up with TRBD2. The V gene's germline CDR1 is SNHLY and CDR2 FYNNEI. The V gene end was trimmed by 3 bases and the J gene end by 7 bases; junction bases not matched to a gene: 5. The CDR3 has 14 amino acids. CDR3 DNA: TGTGCCAGCAGTGACCGGCTAGCGGGAGGTGAGCAGTACTTC. Protein product: CASSDRLAGGEQYF.

This sequence joins TRBV14 and TRBJ1-6; D unresolved. Germline lookup yields CDR1 SGHDN and CDR2 FVKESK. V shed 8 bases and J shed 7 bases, with 12 bases lying between them. CDR3 length: 13 residues. The CDR3 protein is CASASLLNSPLHF. The CDR3 nucleotides read TGTGCCAGCGCCTCCCTGCTAAATTCACCCCTCCACTTT.